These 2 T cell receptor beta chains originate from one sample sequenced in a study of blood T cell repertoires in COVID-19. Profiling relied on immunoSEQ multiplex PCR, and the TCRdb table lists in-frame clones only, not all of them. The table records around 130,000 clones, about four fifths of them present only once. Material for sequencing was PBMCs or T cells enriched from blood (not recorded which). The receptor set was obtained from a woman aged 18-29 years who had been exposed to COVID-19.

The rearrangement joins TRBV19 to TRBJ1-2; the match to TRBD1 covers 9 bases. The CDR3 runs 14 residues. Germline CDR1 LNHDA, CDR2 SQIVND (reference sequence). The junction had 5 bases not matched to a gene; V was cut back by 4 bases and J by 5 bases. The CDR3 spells CASSRKTGGYGYTF. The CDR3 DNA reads TGTGCCAGTAGTAGGAAGACAGGGGGATATGGCTACACCTTC.

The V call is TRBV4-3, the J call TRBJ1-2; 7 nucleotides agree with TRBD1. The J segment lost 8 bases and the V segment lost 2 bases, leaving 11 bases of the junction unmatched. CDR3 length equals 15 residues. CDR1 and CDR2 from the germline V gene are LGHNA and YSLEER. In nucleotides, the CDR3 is TGCGCCAGCAGCCAACAGCCGACAGGGATCGAAGGCTACACCTTC. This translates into CASSQQPTGIEGYTF.